This TCR beta chain was recovered during a study of regulatory T cells in long-lasting Graves disease. In the study overall: The criterion for persistent Graves' disease was over 5 years of antithyroid drugs with positive TSH receptor antibodies. Whole-study findings and limits: Researchers examined only peripheral blood and not thyroid tissue.

Stated time point: persistent/refractory GD, antithyroid drugs over 5 years with positive TRAb. The TCR library was made from RNA that had been extracted from PBMCs in TRIzol. Blood from the periphery, nine milliliters in all, was drawn into EDTA tubes. This CDR3 region has 13 residues. After removal of 7 bases from V and 6 bases from J, the junction contained 5 bases not matched to a gene. CDR1 is LNHDA and CDR2 is SQIVND in the germline V gene (reference sequence). Arm-PCR with iRepertoire HTBI primers amplified the CDR3 regions for these TCR beta libraries. TCRdb fed the multiplex PCR reads into MiXCR, producing one record per CDR3 protein. The sample has around 460,000 distinct CDR3 sequences, about a fifth seen once. Points on this clonotype: Its antigen is unidentified.

This chain uses TRBV19 with TRBJ1-4, with 7 bases that match TRBD1. This TCR was sampled from a female donor with Graves disease. Sequencing used peripheral blood mononuclear cells (PBMCs), obtained when the disease was refractory, from a patient treated with antithyroid drugs. The CDR3 DNA reads as TGTGCCAGTACGGGCAGGGGGTATGAAAAACTGTTTTTT. Its translation: CASTGRGYEKLFF.